These T cell receptor beta chains were read from a single sample in a study of T cells in Graves' hyperthyroidism and ophthalmopathy. TCRdb re-derived calls from the multiplex PCR reads in MiXCR, one entry per CDR3 protein. The repertoire includes 500,000 to 650,000 distinct CDR3 sequences, about 14% of them detected once, and roughly an eighth sits in the top ten. The sequencing input was blood. The receptors derive from a woman aged 45-65 years with Graves' ophthalmopathy. Each CDR3 is given with its conserved first and last residue. D genes are given only for firm matches. Clone size is stated in some rows and not others, as once, few, many or a class when expanded.

V: TRBV30
J: TRBJ2-1
size: many
D: TRBD2
DNA: TGTGCCTGGAGTGTACCTATTAGCGGGAGGTACAATGAGCAGTTCTTC
CDR3: CAWSVPISGRYNEQFF

V: TRBV12-3/TRBV12-4
J: TRBJ2-3
size: few
D: -
DNA: TGTGCCAGCAATCCTAGCAGTGGGAGCACAGATACGCAGTATTTT
CDR3: CASNPSSGSTDTQYF

V: TRBV6-2/TRBV6-3
J: TRBJ2-2
size: few
D: -
DNA: TGTGCCAGCAGTTATGCTGGCCGCCACCGGGAGCTGTTTTTT
CDR3: CASSYAGRHRELFF

V: TRBV29-1
J: TRBJ2-7
size: -
D: TRBD2
DNA: TGCAGCGTTGGTCCTAGCGGGAGTTCCTACGGGCAGTACTTC
CDR3: CSVGPSGSSYGQYF

V: TRBV7-2
J: TRBJ1-1
size: many
D: TRBD1
DNA: TGTGCCAGCAGCTTAGAGGGGGCGTTCCCTAAAGCTTTCTTT
CDR3: CASSLEGAFPKAFF

V: TRBV6-2/TRBV6-3
J: TRBJ2-2
size: -
D: TRBD2
DNA: TGTGCCAGCAGGCCAGGGGCGGGAGGAACCGGGGAGCTGCTTTTT
CDR3: CASRPGAGGTGELLF

V: TRBV12-3/TRBV12-4
J: TRBJ2-7
size: many
D: TRBD1
DNA: TGTGCCAGCAGTACCCGGACAGGAGAGCAGTACTTC
CDR3: CASSTRTGEQYF

V: TRBV30
J: TRBJ2-3
size: many
D: -
DNA: TGTGCCTGGAGTGTACTGGCGGGATATGAGGCAGATACGCAGTATTTT
CDR3: CAWSVLAGYEADTQYF

V: TRBV3-1
J: TRBJ2-2
size: many
D: -
DNA: TGTGCCAGCAGATACTACACCGGGGAGCTGTTTTTT
CDR3: CASRYYTGELFF

V: TRBV7-3
J: TRBJ2-1
size: many
D: TRBD1
DNA: TGTGCCAGCAGCTTAACGGGGACAGGGGCCAGAAATGAGCAGTTCTTC
CDR3: CASSLTGTGARNEQFF

V: TRBV7-2
J: TRBJ1-4
size: few
D: -
DNA: TGTGCCAGCAGCTTAGCGAGGGGAAATGAAAAACTGTTTTTT
CDR3: CASSLARGNEKLFF

V: TRBV10-3
J: TRBJ2-3
size: few
D: TRBD2
DNA: TGTGCCATCAGTGAAGCGGGAGCAGGCACAGATACGCAGTATTTT
CDR3: CAISEAGAGTDTQYF

V: TRBV5-4
J: TRBJ1-1
size: few
D: TRBD1
DNA: TGTGCCAGCAGCGCAGTCGACAGGGGGTCATCGAACACTGAAGCTTTCTTT
CDR3: CASSAVDRGSSNTEAFF

V: TRBV7-9
J: TRBJ2-5
size: many
D: -
DNA: TGTGCCAGCAGCTTAGGAGACCCCCCGTACTTC
CDR3: CASSLGDPPYF

V: TRBV19
J: TRBJ2-5
size: few
D: -
DNA: TGTGCCAGCGAGCCCGGGACACGGACCCAAGAGACCCAGTACTTC
CDR3: CASEPGTRTQETQYF

V: TRBV24-1
J: TRBJ2-2
size: many
D: -
DNA: TGTGCCACCAGTGATCCTCGGACGGACACCGGGGAGCTGTTTTTT
CDR3: CATSDPRTDTGELFF

V: TRBV10-3
J: TRBJ1-1
size: -
D: -
DNA: TGTGCCATCAGTGAGGGGGGATTTTTGGGGGGTATGAACACTAAAGCTTTCTTT
CDR3: CAISEGGFLGGMNTKAFF

V: TRBV27
J: TRBJ1-1
size: many
D: TRBD1
DNA: TGTGCCAGCAGTCCACGGACAGGAAAGAACACTGAAGCTTTCTTT
CDR3: CASSPRTGKNTEAFF

V: TRBV10-3
J: TRBJ2-7
size: few
D: TRBD2
DNA: TGTGCCGTGCGGACTAGCGGAACCTACGAGCAGTACTTC
CDR3: CAVRTSGTYEQYF

V: TRBV27
J: TRBJ2-1
size: few
D: TRBD2
DNA: TGTGCCAGCACCAGGACTAGCGCGACCTACAATGAGCAGTTCTTC
CDR3: CASTRTSATYNEQFF